The next 9 T cell receptor beta chains were all read from a single sample in a study of radiation and T cells in renal cell carcinoma. Time point: baseline pretreatment blood. Treatment: 15 Gy SBRT to primary tumor, nephrectomy 4 weeks later. Sequencing used immunoSEQ multiplex PCR; TCRdb keeps in-frame clones, though not all of them. This table holds about 22,000 clones, 80% found once. Sequencing was performed on blood, taken from a patient whose treatment included radiotherapy and nephrectomy. Receptor source: a man aged 60-69 years with renal cell carcinoma.

This clone was seen once. This rearrangement joins TRBV10-3 to TRBJ2-5; 10 bases are a match to TRBD2. The V gene end was trimmed by 9 bases and the J gene end by 4 bases; junction bases not matched to a gene: 8. The CDR3 extends over 14 amino acids. Germline V gives CDR1 ENHRY, CDR2 SYGVKD. CDR3 loop: CAMAKSGRVETQYF. The CDR3 DNA is TGTGCCATGGCCAAAAGCGGGAGGGTAGAGACCCAGTACTTC.

The gene calls are TRBV2 and TRBJ1-5, with a possible D match to TRBD1 (5 bases). Trimming shortened V by 8 bases and J by 2 bases, and 13 bases separated the two germline ends. From germline, CDR1 is SNHLY and CDR2 FYNNEI. This CDR3 region has 14 residues. CDR3 nucleotide sequence: TGTGCCAGCGCCCAACAGGCGGGCAATCAGCCCCAGCATTTT. Its translation is CASAQQAGNQPQHF.

V is TRBV15 and J is TRBJ2-1; 11 nucleotides align to TRBD2. This CDR3 spans 14 amino acids. V gave up 5 bases and J gave up 6 bases; unmatched junction bases: 3. Germline V gene data show CDR1 as LNHNV and CDR2 as YYDKDF (reference sequence). CDR3 nucleotides: TGTGCCACCAGCCATAGCGGGAGGGTCAATGAGCAGTTCTTC. Translated: CATSHSGRVNEQFF.

The genes are TRBV7-6 and TRBJ2-1; D unclear. Trimming left V 2 bases short and J 5 bases short, with 13 bases between. The CDR3 is made up of 15 amino acids. CDR1 SGHVS and CDR2 FNYEAQ come from the germline V gene. CDR3 in DNA: TGTGCCAGCAGCTTATTCGCGACTGTGCACAATGAGCAGTTCTTC. Amino acid sequence: CASSLFATVHNEQFF.

This clone was seen only once. J is TRBJ1-2 and V is TRBV25-1; 8 positions match TRBD1. The junction had 0 bases not matched to a gene; V was cut back by 4 bases and J by 5 bases. The CDR3 totals 12 residues. Germline V gene lookup returns CDR1 MGHDK and CDR2 SYGVNS. The CDR3 bases are TGTGCCAGCAGTGGGACAGGGTATGGCTACACCTTC. Translation gives CASSGTGYGYTF.

This chain uses TRBV6-1 with TRBJ1-2, with 10 bases identical to TRBD1. The CDR3 loop spans 15 amino acids. The germline V gene has CDR1 MNHNS and CDR2 SASEGT. J gave up 8 bases and V 3 bases, and 9 bases lay outside the gene matches. DNA of the CDR3: TGTGCCAGCAGTGAGATGACAGGGGGCTCGAGGGGCTACACCTTC. It specifies CASSEMTGGSRGYTF.

This clone was picked up one time. This sequence joins TRBV30 and TRBJ2-1; 8 bases map to TRBD2. The CDR3 is made up of 15 amino acids. V was clipped by 0 bases and J by 2 bases; unmatched bases: 3. CDR1 is GTSNPN, CDR2 SVGIG, per germline (reference sequence). The CDR3 protein is CAWSVPAGAYNEQFF. Here the CDR3 DNA reads TGTGCCTGGAGTGTACCAGCGGGAGCCTACAATGAGCAGTTCTTC.

V and J are TRBV6-1 and TRBJ2-5, with 14 bases aligning to TRBD2. The DNA end lines up better with TRBJ2-7; the J call may be wrong. Germline V CDR1 and CDR2: MNHNS, SASEGT. The CDR3 loop spans 17 amino acids. CDR3 loop: CASSAGTSGSRNSEQYF. Written as DNA, the CDR3 is TGTGCCAGCAGTGCCGGGACTAGCGGGAGTCGTAATTCCGAGCAGTACTTC.

The table lists this clone with a few counts. V and J are TRBV6-1 and TRBJ2-5; D is uncertain. With 5 bases removed from V and 2 bases from J, the gap between germline ends came to 12 bases. Germline V gives CDR1 MNHNS, CDR2 SASEGT. The CDR3 is 14 residues long. The CDR3: CASSPTDFQETQYF. CDR3 DNA sequence: TGTGCCAGCAGTCCCACAGACTTTCAAGAGACCCAGTACTTC.